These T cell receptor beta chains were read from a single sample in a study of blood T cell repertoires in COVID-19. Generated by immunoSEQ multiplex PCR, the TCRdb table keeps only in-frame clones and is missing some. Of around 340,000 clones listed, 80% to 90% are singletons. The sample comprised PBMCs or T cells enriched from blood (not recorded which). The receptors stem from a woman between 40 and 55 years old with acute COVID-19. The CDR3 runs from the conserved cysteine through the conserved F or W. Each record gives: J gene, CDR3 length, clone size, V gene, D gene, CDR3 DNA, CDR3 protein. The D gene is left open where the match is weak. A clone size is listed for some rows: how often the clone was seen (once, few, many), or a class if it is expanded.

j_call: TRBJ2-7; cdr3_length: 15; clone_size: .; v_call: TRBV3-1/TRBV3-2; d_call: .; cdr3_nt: TGTGCCAGCAGCCAAGTCGTAGGGGTCAAATACGAGCAGTACTTC; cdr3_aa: CASSQVVGVKYEQYF
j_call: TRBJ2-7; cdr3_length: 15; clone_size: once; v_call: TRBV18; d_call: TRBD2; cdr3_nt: TGTGCCAGCTCACCCGCCCTAGCGGGAGCTCTCGAGCAGTACTTC; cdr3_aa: CASSPALAGALEQYF
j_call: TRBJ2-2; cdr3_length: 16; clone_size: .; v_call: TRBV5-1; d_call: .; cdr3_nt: TGCGCCAGCAGCTACTTACAGGCCGCGAACACCGGGGAGCTGTTTTTT; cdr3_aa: CASSYLQAANTGELFF
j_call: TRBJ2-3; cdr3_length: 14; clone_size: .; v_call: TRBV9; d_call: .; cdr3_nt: TGTGCCAGCAGCTTTACTACCCCCACAGATACGCAGTATTTT; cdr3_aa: CASSFTTPTDTQYF
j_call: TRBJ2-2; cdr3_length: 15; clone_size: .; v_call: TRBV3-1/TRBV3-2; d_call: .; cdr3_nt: TGTGCCAGCAGCCAATCGGTCTTGAACACCGGGGAGCTGTTTTTT; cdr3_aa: CASSQSVLNTGELFF
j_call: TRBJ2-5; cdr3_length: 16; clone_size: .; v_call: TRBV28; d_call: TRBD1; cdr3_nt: TGTGCCAGCCCTCCCGCCAGGACAGGGGCCGGGGAGACCCAGTACTTC; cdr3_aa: CASPPARTGAGETQYF
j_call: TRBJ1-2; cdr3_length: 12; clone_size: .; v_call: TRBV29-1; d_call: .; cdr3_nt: TGCAGCGTTGCAGCGGCCATTTATGGCTACACCTTC; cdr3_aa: CSVAAAIYGYTF
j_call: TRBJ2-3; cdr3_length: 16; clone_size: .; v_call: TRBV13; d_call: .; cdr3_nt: TGTGCCAGCAGCTTCCGGACGGCGGGGCGCACAGATACGCAGTATTTT; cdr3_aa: CASSFRTAGRTDTQYF
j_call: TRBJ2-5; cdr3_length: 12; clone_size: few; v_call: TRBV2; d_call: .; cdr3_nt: TGTGCCAGCAGCTATCCACAAGAGACCCAGTACTTC; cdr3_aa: CASSYPQETQYF
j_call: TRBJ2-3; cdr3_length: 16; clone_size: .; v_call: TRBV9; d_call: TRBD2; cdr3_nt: TGTGCCAGCAGCCGACTAGCGGGAATTGGCACAGATACGCAGTATTTT; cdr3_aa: CASSRLAGIGTDTQYF
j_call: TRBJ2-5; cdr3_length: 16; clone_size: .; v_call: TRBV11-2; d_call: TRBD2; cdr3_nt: TGTGCCAGCAGCTTTTTACTAGCGGGGCAGGGAGAGACCCAGTACTTC; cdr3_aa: CASSFLLAGQGETQYF
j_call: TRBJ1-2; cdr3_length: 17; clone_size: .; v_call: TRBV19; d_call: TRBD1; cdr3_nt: TGTGCCAGTAGTCGGGGAGGTACAGGGGGTCCCAACTATGGCTACACCTTC; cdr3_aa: CASSRGGTGGPNYGYTF
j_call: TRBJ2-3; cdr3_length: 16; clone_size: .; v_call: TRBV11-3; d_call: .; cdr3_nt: TGTGCCAGCAGCTCTAAAGCGAGAGGGCGCACAGATACGCAGTATTTT; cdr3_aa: CASSSKARGRTDTQYF
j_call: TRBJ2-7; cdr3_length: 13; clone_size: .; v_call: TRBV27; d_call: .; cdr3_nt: TGTGCCAGCAGCGGTAGAGTGTCTTACGAGCAGTACTTC; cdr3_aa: CASSGRVSYEQYF
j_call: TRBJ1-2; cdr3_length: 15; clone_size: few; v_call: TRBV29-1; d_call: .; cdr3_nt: TGCAGCGTTGAAGGCCTGGGACAATTGGGCTATGGCTACACCTTC; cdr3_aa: CSVEGLGQLGYGYTF
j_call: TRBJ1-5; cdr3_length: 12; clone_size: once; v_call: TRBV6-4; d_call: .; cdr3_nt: TGTGCCAGCAGTGATTTTCGTCAGCCCCAGCATTTT; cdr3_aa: CASSDFRQPQHF
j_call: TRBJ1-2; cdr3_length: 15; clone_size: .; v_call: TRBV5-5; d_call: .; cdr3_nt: TGTGCCAGCAGCTTGATCGCTGGCAGGGACTATGGCTACACCTTC; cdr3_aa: CASSLIAGRDYGYTF
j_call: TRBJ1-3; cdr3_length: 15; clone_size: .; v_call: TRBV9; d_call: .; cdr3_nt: TGTGCCAGCAGCGTAGGGGCAGGGTCTGGAAACACCATATATTTT; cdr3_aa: CASSVGAGSGNTIYF
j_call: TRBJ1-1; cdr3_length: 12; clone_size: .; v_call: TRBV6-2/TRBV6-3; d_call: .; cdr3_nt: TGTGCCAGCAGTTACCCACTGCGTGAAGCTTTCTTT; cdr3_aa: CASSYPLREAFF
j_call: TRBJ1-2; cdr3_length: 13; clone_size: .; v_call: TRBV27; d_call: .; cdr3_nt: TGTGCCAGCAGTTTCGCCGGGAATGGTGGCTACACCTTC; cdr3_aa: CASSFAGNGGYTF
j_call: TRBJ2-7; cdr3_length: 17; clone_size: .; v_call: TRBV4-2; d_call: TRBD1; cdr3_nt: TGTGCCAGCAGCCAAGACCCTGCCGGGACAGGGTACCACGAGCAGTACTTC; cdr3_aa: CASSQDPAGTGYHEQYF
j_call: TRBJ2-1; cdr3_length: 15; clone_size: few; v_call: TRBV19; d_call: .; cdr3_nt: TGTGCCAGTAGTATAGTTGGCCGGGTCTACAATGAGCAGTTCTTC; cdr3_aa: CASSIVGRVYNEQFF
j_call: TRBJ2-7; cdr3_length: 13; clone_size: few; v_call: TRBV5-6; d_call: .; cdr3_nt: TGTGCCAGCAGCTTATCAGGTCCCTACGAGCAGTACTTC; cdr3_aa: CASSLSGPYEQYF
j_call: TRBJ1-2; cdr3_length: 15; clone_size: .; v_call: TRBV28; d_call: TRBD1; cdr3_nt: TGTGCCAGCGTTTATGCCCGGACAGGGTTAAATGGCTACACCTTC; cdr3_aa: CASVYARTGLNGYTF
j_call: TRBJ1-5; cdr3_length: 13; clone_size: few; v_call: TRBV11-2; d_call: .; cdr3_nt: TGTGCCAGCAGCTTAGATCGGGGGCAGCCCCAGCATTTT; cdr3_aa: CASSLDRGQPQHF
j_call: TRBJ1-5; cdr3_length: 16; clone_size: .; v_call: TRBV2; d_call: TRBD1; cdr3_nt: TGTGCCAGCAGACCACGGACAGGGGGTAGCAATCAGCCCCAGCATTTT; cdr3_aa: CASRPRTGGSNQPQHF
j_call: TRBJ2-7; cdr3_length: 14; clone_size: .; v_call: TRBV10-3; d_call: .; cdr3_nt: TGTGCCATCAGCGGATCGATCGGGGAATCCGAGCAGTACTTC; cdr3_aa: CAISGSIGESEQYF
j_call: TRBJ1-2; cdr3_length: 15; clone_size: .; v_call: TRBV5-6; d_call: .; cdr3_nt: TGTGCCAGCAGCGCCCTCATACAGGTTATCTATGGCTACACCTTC; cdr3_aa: CASSALIQVIYGYTF